One sample yielded the 24 T cell receptor beta chains listed below, sequenced in a study of blood T cell repertoires in COVID-19. Assay used: immunoSEQ multiplex PCR; TCRdb lists only in-frame clones, some missing. The table has around 230,000 clones, 75% to 90% seen once. Sequencing used peripheral blood. The receptor source for this set is a woman aged 65 to 85 with active or convalescent COVID-19.

This clone was picked up a small number of times. The chain carries TRBV30 and TRBJ1-3; TRBD1 aligns across 8 bases. Germline V gene lookup returns CDR1 GTSNPN and CDR2 SVGIG (reference sequence). CDR3 length equals 13 residues. With 0 bases clipped from V and 8 bases from J, the junction kept 3 bases outside the gene matches. The CDR3 spells CAWSVQGGDTIYF. Here the CDR3 DNA reads TGTGCCTGGAGTGTACAGGGGGGGGACACCATATATTTT.

This chain joins TRBV27 and TRBJ2-1, with 7 positions matching TRBD2. From germline, CDR1 is MNHEY and CDR2 SMNVEV (reference sequence). The V segment lost 4 bases and the J segment 7 bases; nucleotides outside the gene matches: 4. This CDR3 has 13 residues. The CDR3 loop is CASSWGGGNEQFF. The DNA of the CDR3 is TGTGCCAGCAGTTGGGGGGGAGGGAATGAGCAGTTCTTC.

The chain has TRBV9 and TRBJ1-4; possible D gene TRBD1, 6 bases. Trimming shortened V by 2 bases and J by 6 bases, and 14 bases separated the two germline ends. The germline V gene encodes CDR1 SGDLS and CDR2 YYNGEE. The CDR3 length is 15 residues. CDR3 amino acids: CASSVTGHVDEKLFF. Here the CDR3 DNA reads TGTGCCAGCAGCGTCACAGGGCATGTCGATGAAAAACTGTTTTTT. Using reference TRBV9 and TRBJ1-4 for the parts outside the CDR3, the full variable domain is DSGVTQTPKHLITATGQRVTLRCSPRSGDLSVYWYQQSLDQGLQFLIQYYNGEERAKGNILERFSAQQFPDLHSELNLSSLELGDSALYFCASSVTGHVDEKLFFGSGTQLSVL.

The V and J genes are TRBV28 and TRBJ1-5, with 10 bases identical to TRBD1. CDR3 size: 15 residues. Germline CDR1 reads MDHEN; CDR2 reads SYDVKM. V gave up 4 bases and J gave up 6 bases; unmatched junction bases: 6. The CDR3 spells CASSSRQGAPQPQHF. The CDR3, as DNA: TGTGCCAGCAGTTCAAGACAGGGGGCGCCTCAGCCCCAGCATTTT.

The chain has TRBV5-1 and TRBJ2-3; D remains ambiguous. Trimming took off 1 base at V and 2 bases at J, with 8 bases between the two ends. Per germline, CDR1 SGHRS and CDR2 YFSETQ. The CDR3 runs 14 residues. The CDR3 here is CASSLSKPTDTQYF. CDR3 DNA sequence: TGCGCCAGCAGCTTGTCTAAGCCCACAGATACGCAGTATTTT.

V gene TRBV7-8 combines with J gene TRBJ1-2; D ambiguous. This CDR3 region has 13 residues. Germline V gene data show CDR1 as SGHVS and CDR2 as FQNEAQ. V was pared by 0 bases and J by 8 bases, with 10 bases between. The CDR3 region has the DNA TGTGCCAGCAGCTTAGCCCAGGAGGGCGGCTACACCTTC. Translating it yields CASSLAQEGGYTF.

A few counts support this clone. V and J are TRBV27 and TRBJ1-1, with a weak D call TRBD1 (6 bases). V lost 4 bases, J lost 3 bases, and 12 bases lay in between. CDR1 MNHEY and CDR2 SMNVEV come from the germline V gene (reference sequence). The CDR3 spans 14 residues. CDR3 nucleotide sequence: TGTGCCAGCAGTTGGCAGGGGCGCGACACTGAAGCTTTCTTT. The encoded protein is CASSWQGRDTEAFF.

The CDR3 region has the DNA TGTGCCATCAGTGAGTCGAAGGCAGACAGAGGTGGCTACACCTTC. Translation: CAISESKADRGGYTF. This rearrangement joins TRBV10-3 to TRBJ1-2, with D perhaps TRBD1 (5 bases). Looked up from germline, CDR1 is ENHRY and CDR2 is SYGVKD. The CDR3 is 15 amino acids. V lost 0 bases to trimming and J lost 7 bases, with 15 bases between them.

CDR3 loop: CASSHQGLAGAETQYF. As DNA, the CDR3 is TGCGCCAGCAGCCACCAAGGGCTAGCGGGAGCAGAGACCCAGTACTTC. This chain uses TRBV4-1 with TRBJ2-5; 10 bases are shared with TRBD2. Germline trimming cut 3 bases from V and 4 bases from J; bases unmatched to any gene: 8. The CDR3 runs to 16 residues. Germline lookup yields CDR1 MGHRA and CDR2 YSYEKL.

The chain combines TRBV2 with TRBJ1-5, with 10 positions matching TRBD1. The germline V gene has CDR1 SNHLY and CDR2 FYNNEI. The V segment lost 4 bases and the J segment 10 bases; nucleotides outside the gene matches: 10. The CDR3 has 15 amino acids. The CDR3 sequence is CASSGQGADFGPQHF. The CDR3, as DNA: TGTGCCAGCAGTGGACAGGGGGCCGACTTTGGTCCCCAGCATTTT. The whole variable domain, remainder taken from reference TRBV2 and TRBJ1-5, is EPEVTQTPSHQVTQMGQEVILRCVPISNHLYFYWYRQILGQKVEFLVSFYNNEISEKSEIFDDQFSVERPDGSNFTLKIRSTKLEDSAMYFCASSGQGADFGPQHFGDGTRLSIL.

The chain employs TRBV5-4 and TRBJ2-3, with TRBD1 matching over 10 bases. This CDR3 has 15 amino acids. Germline trimming cut 3 bases from V and 3 bases from J; bases unmatched to any gene: 4. Germline V gene sequence: CDR1 SGHNT, CDR2 YYREEE (reference sequence). The CDR3 protein is CASSWDRGGTDTQYF. The CDR3 DNA reads as TGTGCCAGCAGCTGGGACAGGGGTGGAACAGATACGCAGTATTTT.

The genes are TRBV9 and TRBJ1-2; perhaps TRBD1 as D (5 bases). The germline V and J ends were trimmed by 4 bases and 0 bases, with 10 bases remaining between them. Germline loops: CDR1 SGDLS, CDR2 YYNGEE. The CDR3 runs 14 residues. DNA of the CDR3: TGTGCCAGCAGCAGACAGTTTACTAACTATGGCTACACCTTC. Translated: CASSRQFTNYGYTF. Full variable domain (missing parts from reference TRBV9 and TRBJ1-2): DSGVTQTPKHLITATGQRVTLRCSPRSGDLSVYWYQQSLDQGLQFLIQYYNGEERAKGNILERFSAQQFPDLHSELNLSSLELGDSALYFCASSRQFTNYGYTFGSGTRLTVV.

J is TRBJ1-5 and V is TRBV7-9, with D maybe TRBD1 (5 bases). The CDR3 is 16 residues long. Trimming pared 5 bases from V and 1 base from J, leaving 15 bases between. Germline V gene sequence: CDR1 SEHNR, CDR2 FQNEAQ (reference sequence). This chain's CDR3 is CASSPPETESNQPQHF. The CDR3 coding sequence is TGTGCCAGCAGCCCACCTGAGACAGAAAGCAATCAGCCCCAGCATTTT.

This clone showed up just a few times. The rearrangement links TRBV5-1 to TRBJ1-5; D unclear. The CDR3 extends over 15 amino acids. Trimming removed 0 bases at V and 7 bases at J, with 14 bases between. Germline assignment: CDR1 SGHRS and CDR2 YFSETQ. The CDR3 DNA reads TGCGCCAGCAGCTTGGGTGGGTTAGAGGGACAGCCCCAGCATTTT. As protein: CASSLGGLEGQPQHF.

The V call is TRBV5-1, the J call TRBJ1-6, with 7 bases lining up with TRBD1. From germline, CDR1 is SGHRS and CDR2 YFSETQ. There are 14 residues in the CDR3. Unmatched junction bases numbered 6, after V lost 2 bases and J lost 10 bases. The CDR3 here is CASSLTGDESPLHF. DNA for the CDR3: TGCGCCAGCAGCTTAACAGGGGACGAGTCACCCCTCCACTTT.

CDR3 bases: TGCGCCAGCAGCTGGGCGGGGGGCATTCAAGAGACCCAGTACTTC. This codes for CASSWAGGIQETQYF. This chain joins TRBV5-1 and TRBJ2-5, with 8 positions matching TRBD2. Germline CDR1 is SGHRS and CDR2 is YFSETQ. Unmatched junction bases numbered 6, after V lost 3 bases and J lost 2 bases. This CDR3 spans 15 amino acids.

The rearrangement uses TRBV4-1 and TRBJ2-7; 9 bases map to TRBD2. This CDR3 contains 15 residues. Germline V lookup: CDR1 MGHRA, CDR2 YSYEKL. The J segment lost 5 bases and the V segment lost 4 bases, leaving 9 bases of the junction unmatched. The CDR3 loop reads CASSLWTSEIHEQYF. The CDR3 DNA reads TGCGCCAGCAGCCTTTGGACTAGCGAAATCCACGAGCAGTACTTC.

This clone came up once. The CDR3 loop reads CASRISTDTQYF. For the CDR3, the DNA is TGCGCCAGCAGAATAAGCACAGATACGCAGTATTTT. The chain has TRBV5-1 and TRBJ2-3, with D uncertain. Germline CDR1 is SGHRS and CDR2 is YFSETQ. The CDR3 contains 12 residues. The V gene lost 5 bases and the J gene lost 0 bases, with 4 bases spanning the gap. Supplemented by reference TRBV5-1 and TRBJ2-3, the full variable domain reads KAGVTQTPRYLIKTRGQQVTLSCSPISGHRSVSWYQQTPGQGLQFLFEYFSETQRNKGNFPGRFSGRQFSNSRSEMNVSTLELGDSALYLCASRISTDTQYFGPGTRLTVL.

The rearrangement links TRBV5-1 to TRBJ1-6, with 7 bases aligning to TRBD1. Germline CDR1 SGHRS, CDR2 YFSETQ. Losses at the gene ends were 4 bases for V and 10 bases for J; bases not matched to a gene: 14. This CDR3 has 16 amino acids. The CDR3 DNA is TGCGCCAGCAGCCCACAGGGGTTCAGTGGGACGTCACCCCTCCACTTT. It yields the protein CASSPQGFSGTSPLHF.

This chain uses TRBV6-6 with TRBJ1-2; D gene unclear. V dropped 5 bases and J dropped 0 bases, with 22 bases sitting between them. CDR3 size: 18 residues. Germline CDR1 MNHNY, CDR2 SVGAGI (reference sequence). The CDR3 region is CASSLLGISNRANYGYTF. CDR3 nucleotide sequence: TGTGCCAGCAGTCTTCTTGGTATTTCCAATCGAGCTAACTATGGCTACACCTTC.

This clone was found once. The J gene is TRBJ1-1, the V gene TRBV12-3 or TRBV12-4; D possibly corresponds to TRBD1 (6 bases). The germline V and J ends were trimmed by 4 bases and 4 bases, with 10 bases remaining between them. The CDR3 sequence is 13 residues long. CDR3 loop: CASSSQGSTEAFF. CDR3 DNA: TGTGCCAGCAGTTCGCAGGGGAGCACTGAAGCTTTCTTT.

This rearrangement joins TRBV28 to TRBJ2-7, with D possibly being TRBD1 (6 bases). The CDR3 runs to 15 residues. CDR1 MDHEN and CDR2 SYDVKM come from the germline V gene. Trimming took off 6 bases at V and 2 bases at J, with 17 bases between the two ends. The CDR3 protein is CASSKHPGTTYEQYF. CDR3 DNA: TGTGCCAGCAGCAAACACCCCGGGACAACCTACGAGCAGTACTTC.

The chain has TRBV19 and TRBJ2-4, with D possibly being TRBD1 (5 bases). The CDR3 loop spans 14 amino acids. V dropped 4 bases and J dropped 8 bases, with 15 bases sitting between them. CDR1 is LNHDA, CDR2 SQIVND, per germline (reference sequence). The CDR3: CASSSRQSVDIQYF. CDR3 bases: TGTGCCAGTAGTAGCCGACAGTCAGTTGACATTCAGTACTTC.

The V and J genes are TRBV28 and TRBJ2-7; 10 positions agree with TRBD2. Germline V gene sequence: CDR1 MDHEN, CDR2 SYDVKM. This CDR3 contains 18 residues. V trimming: 6 bases; J trimming: 1 base; junction bases outside the gene matches: 15. CDR3 protein: CASRGTSGTSPVSYEQYF. In DNA, the CDR3 is TGTGCCAGCAGAGGTACTAGCGGGACCTCTCCGGTTTCCTACGAGCAGTACTTC.